The 27 T cell receptor beta chains listed next were all sequenced from one sample in a study of cytotoxic CD8 clonotypes in ibrutinib-treated CLL. Sequenced by immunoSEQ multiplex PCR; TCRdb stores in-frame clones only, minus some. This sample has about 70,000 clones; approximately 90% occur once, and the top ten carry approximately 3%. The sequencing here drew on PBMCs, taken after 12 months of ibrutinib treatment. All receptors derive from a human donor with chronic lymphocytic leukemia.

J is TRBJ2-3 and V is TRBV4-3, with TRBD2 identical over 7 bases. The CDR3 totals 16 residues. The ends lost 3 bases at V and 2 bases at J; junction bases unmatched: 8. Germline values: CDR1 LGHNA, CDR2 YSLEER. The CDR3 DNA follows: TGCGCCAGCAGCCAGGGTACTAGCGCCAACACAGATACGCAGTATTTT. It translates to CASSQGTSANTDTQYF.

This clone was observed a single time. The chain uses TRBV5-5 and TRBJ2-2, with TRBD2 as a possible D gene (6 bases). This CDR3 is built from 13 residues. Germline assignment: CDR1 SGHKS and CDR2 YYEKEE (reference sequence). Trimming shortened V by 4 bases and J by 3 bases, and 7 bases separated the two germline ends. CDR3 nucleotide sequence: TGTGCCAGCAGCGGCGGGGACACCGGGGAGCTGTTTTTT. Encoded protein: CASSGGDTGELFF.

The chain employs TRBV6-1 and TRBJ2-6, with 7 bases aligning to TRBD1. The CDR3 is 19 residues long. The germline CDR1 and CDR2 sequences are MNHNS and SASEGT. After removal of 2 bases from V and 0 bases from J, the junction contained 10 bases not matched to a gene. The CDR3 protein is CASSERTGTMFSGANVLTF. For the CDR3, the DNA is TGTGCCAGCAGTGAAAGGACAGGTACTATGTTCTCTGGGGCCAACGTCCTGACTTTC.

The chain is built from TRBV21-1 and TRBJ2-7; TRBD1, as called in the table, went unchecked against the DNA. TRBV21-1 corresponds to a pseudogene. The length of the CDR3 is 16 residues. The DNA for the CDR3 is TGTGCCAGCAGCTCTGACAGGGGAACCTGCTCCTACGAGCAGTACTTC. Its protein is CASSSDRGTCSYEQYF.

The chain recombines TRBV7-9 with TRBJ2-1; either TRBD1 or TRBD2 may supply D (5 bases each). The CDR3 sequence is 13 residues long. The V and J ends lost 4 bases and 8 bases respectively, with 12 bases between them. Germline values: CDR1 SEHNR, CDR2 FQNEAQ (reference sequence). The CDR3 bases are TGTGCCAGCAGCTCGGGGCCGAGGGATGAGCAGTTCTTC. Translating it yields CASSSGPRDEQFF.

The genes are TRBV5-1 and TRBJ2-3; a possible D gene is TRBD1 (5 bases). CDR1 is SGHRS, CDR2 YFSETQ, per germline. The CDR3 extends over 15 amino acids. Trimming shortened V by 0 bases and J by 3 bases, and 11 bases separated the two germline ends. This CDR3 is CASSLDTPGTDTQYF. The CDR3, as DNA: TGCGCCAGCAGCTTGGATACGCCAGGGACAGATACGCAGTATTTT. Variable domain in full (rest from reference TRBV5-1 and TRBJ2-3): KAGVTQTPRYLIKTRGQQVTLSCSPISGHRSVSWYQQTPGQGLQFLFEYFSETQRNKGNFPGRFSGRQFSNSRSEMNVSTLELGDSALYLCASSLDTPGTDTQYFGPGTRLTVL.

J is TRBJ2-7 and V is TRBV7-6, with 8 bases identical to TRBD2. Germline V lookup: CDR1 SGHVS, CDR2 FNYEAQ. V lost 5 bases, J lost 2 bases, and 14 bases stayed unmatched. This CDR3 is 17 amino acids long. CDR3 nucleotides: TGTGCCAGCAGCCCCGGAGGGCGGGGGGAAGACCCCTACGAGCAGTACTTC. Its translation is CASSPGGRGEDPYEQYF.

V is TRBV30 and J is TRBJ2-5; D call uncertain. V gave up 0 bases and J gave up 5 bases, with 7 bases separating them. Germline-derived CDR1 and CDR2 are GTSNPN and SVGIG (reference sequence). This CDR3 has 12 residues. The CDR3 is CAWSVQRETQYF. The CDR3 DNA follows: TGTGCCTGGAGTGTACAGAGGGAGACCCAGTACTTC.

The chain employs TRBV29-1 and TRBJ1-2; tentatively, D is TRBD1 (5 bases). From germline, CDR1 is SQVTM and CDR2 ANQGSEA. V was pared by 2 bases and J by 6 bases, with 13 bases between. The CDR3 loop spans 13 amino acids. CDR3 DNA: TGCAGCGTTGAACACGGGACGGTGGATGGCTACACCTTC. Translated: CSVEHGTVDGYTF.

V is TRBV6-1 and J is TRBJ1-5; TRBD1 is a possible D gene (5 bases). Germline V gene sequence: CDR1 MNHNS, CDR2 SASEGT. Trimming left V 2 bases short and J 2 bases short, with 10 bases between. The CDR3 consists of 15 residues. This CDR3 reads CASSEKGLGNQPQHF. In nucleotides, the CDR3 is TGTGCCAGCAGTGAAAAGGGGTTAGGCAATCAGCCCCAGCATTTT.

The rearrangement uses TRBV11-3 and TRBJ2-2; D ambiguous. Germline CDR1 SGHNT, CDR2 YENEEA. The CDR3 runs to 17 residues. V lost 5 bases and J lost 2, with 18 bases in between. CDR3 DNA: TGTGCCAGCAGCCCCGAAGAATGGGGTGATAACACCGGGGAGCTGTTTTTT. This codes for CASSPEEWGDNTGELFF.

J is TRBJ2-1 and V is TRBV7-2; D gene unclear. Germline V lookup: CDR1 SGHTA, CDR2 FQGNSA. V was trimmed by 0 bases and J by 5 bases, leaving 11 bases between them. This CDR3 has 15 residues. Here the CDR3 DNA reads TGTGCCAGCAGCTTAGCGCTAAGTAATGACAATGAGCAGTTCTTC. As protein: CASSLALSNDNEQFF.

Only a few counts were recorded for this clone. This chain uses TRBV5-1 with TRBJ1-1; D may be TRBD1 (5 bases). The CDR3 is made up of 17 amino acids. Germline CDR1 SGHRS, CDR2 YFSETQ. V lost 1 base and J lost 7, with 23 bases in between. CDR3 loop: CASSLRVLRGGLGEAFF. CDR3 DNA sequence: TGCGCCAGCAGCTTGCGTGTATTGAGGGGAGGGTTGGGTGAAGCTTTCTTT.

The chain uses TRBV6-5 and TRBJ2-3; TRBD2 matches at 7 bases. The CDR3 extends over 13 amino acids. After removal of 9 bases from V and 3 bases from J, the junction contained 6 bases not matched to a gene. Germline assignment: CDR1 MNHEY and CDR2 SVGAGI. CDR3 nucleotides: TGTGCCAGTCTAAGCGGGATTACAGATACGCAGTATTTT. It specifies CASLSGITDTQYF.

This chain connects TRBV19 to TRBJ2-7; 8 bases line up with TRBD2. Germline trimming cut 3 bases from V and 1 base from J; bases unmatched to any gene: 5. CDR1 is LNHDA and CDR2 is SQIVND in the germline V gene (reference sequence). CDR3 length: 15 residues. The CDR3 DNA sequence: TGTGCCAGTAGTATCGCAGCGGGAGCTTCCTACGAGCAGTACTTC. It yields the protein CASSIAAGASYEQYF. The variable domain in full, completed from reference TRBV19 and TRBJ2-7, reads DGGITQSPKYLFRKEGQNVTLSCEQNLNHDAMYWYRQDPGQGLRLIYYSQIVNDFQKGDIAEGYSVSREKKESFPLTVTSAQKNPTAFYLCASSIAAGASYEQYFGPGTRLTVT.

Here the CDR3 DNA reads TGTGCCAGTGTCGGACTAGCGGGGGGGGCCTACGAGCAGTACTTC. The encoded protein is CASVGLAGGAYEQYF. This chain joins TRBV19 and TRBJ2-7, with 15 nucleotides matching TRBD2. V lost 8 bases to trimming and J lost 2 bases; unmatched junction nucleotides: 4. From germline, CDR1 is LNHDA and CDR2 SQIVND (reference sequence). This CDR3 region has 15 residues.

This clone was counted a single time. The chain recombines TRBV7-2 with TRBJ2-7; weak D call: TRBD2 (5 bases). CDR1 and CDR2 from the germline V gene are SGHTA and FQGNSA. V gave up 4 bases and J gave up 2 bases, with 12 bases separating them. The length of the CDR3 is 14 residues. Here the CDR3 reads CASSSDSNAYEQYF. In DNA form, the CDR3 reads TGTGCCAGCAGCTCGGACTCAAACGCCTACGAGCAGTACTTC.

V is TRBV29-1 and J is TRBJ1-2, with 10 nucleotides matching TRBD1. With V trimmed by 7 bases and J by 6 bases, 14 bases remained unmatched. Germline CDR1 is SQVTM and CDR2 is ANQGSEA. The CDR3 loop spans 15 amino acids. The CDR3 is CSAQGQGFQGNGYTF. CDR3 nucleotide sequence: TGCAGCGCCCAGGGACAGGGGTTTCAAGGGAATGGCTACACCTTC.

The gene calls are TRBV4-2 and TRBJ1-2, with unresolved D. CDR3 length: 16 residues. Trimming pared 0 bases from V and 6 bases from J, leaving 17 bases between. Germline CDR1 and CDR2: LGHNA and YNFKEQ. CDR3: CASSQEGYSSTNGYTF. As DNA, the CDR3 is TGTGCCAGCAGCCAAGAAGGCTATAGCAGTACTAATGGCTACACCTTC.

The rearrangement links TRBV5-1 to TRBJ2-3; perhaps TRBD1 as D (5 bases). The V and J ends lost 3 bases and 2 bases respectively, with 16 bases between them. The CDR3 is 16 residues long. Germline assignment: CDR1 SGHRS and CDR2 YFSETQ. The chain's CDR3 is CASSSGQDIFTDTQYF. CDR3 DNA sequence: TGCGCCAGCAGCTCTGGACAAGACATTTTCACAGATACGCAGTATTTT.

The chain links TRBV7-3 to TRBJ2-1; 14 positions agree with TRBD2. Germline CDR1 is SGHTA and CDR2 is FQGTGA. With V trimmed by 3 bases and J by 0 bases, 4 bases remained unmatched. This CDR3 has 18 residues. The CDR3 loop is CASSLGTSGSSSYNEQFF. CDR3 nucleotide sequence: TGTGCCAGCAGCTTGGGGACTAGCGGGAGTAGCTCCTACAATGAGCAGTTCTTC.

This rearrangement joins TRBV28 to TRBJ2-7; D is undetermined. CDR3 length: 17 residues. The V gene's germline CDR1 is MDHEN and CDR2 SYDVKM. Trimming shortened V by 2 bases and J by 3 bases, and 20 bases separated the two germline ends. The CDR3 is CASSLHPGRSIRYEQYF. The CDR3 nucleotides read TGTGCCAGCAGTTTACACCCCGGTCGGTCAATTCGCTACGAGCAGTACTTC. The complete variable domain, with remaining parts taken from reference TRBV28 and TRBJ2-7, reads DVKVTQSSRYLVKRTGEKVFLECVQDMDHENMFWYRQDPGLGLRLIYFSYDVKMKEKGDIPEGYSVSREKKERFSLILESASTNQTSMYLCASSLHPGRSIRYEQYFGPGTRLTVT.

The V gene is TRBV6-4, the J gene TRBJ2-2; D is unclear. The CDR3 is made up of 11 amino acids. CDR1 and CDR2 from the germline V gene are MRHNA and SNTAGT. The V end was cut by 8 bases, the J end by 0 bases, with 1 base between. The CDR3, as DNA: TGTGCCAGCTCGAACACCGGGGAGCTGTTTTTT. Translated: CASSNTGELFF.

The chain recombines TRBV19 with TRBJ1-2, with D unclear. V was cut by 3 bases and J by 8 bases, with 4 bases left in between. Germline V gives CDR1 LNHDA, CDR2 SQIVND (reference sequence). CDR3 size: 10 residues. This CDR3 reads CASSIRGYTF. The DNA of the CDR3 is TGTGCCAGTAGTATTAGGGGCTACACCTTC.

The chain joins TRBV7-9 to TRBJ1-2, with D unresolved. Per the germline V gene, CDR1 is SEHNR and CDR2 is FQNEAQ (reference sequence). The V end lost 0 bases, the J end lost 4 bases, and 12 bases lay between the germline ends. The CDR3 extends over 15 amino acids. The DNA for the CDR3 is TGTGCCAGCAGCTTAGCTTCCCCAACCACCTATGGCTACACCTTC. Translating it yields CASSLASPTTYGYTF.

This clone was seen a few times. The germline gene is not matched at one end of the junction; a read error may be the cause. The rearrangement links TRBV6-5 to TRBJ1-2; D gene ambiguous. The length of the CDR3 is 12 residues. The germline V gene has CDR1 MNHEY and CDR2 SVGAGI. The DNA for the CDR3 is TGTGCCAGCAGTGAACAGTTCCGACACGAGAGCTTC. Translated, it gives CASSEQFRHESF.

V usage is TRBV7-2 and J usage is TRBJ2-1; 8 bases are shared with TRBD1. This CDR3 has 13 residues. V lost 4 bases and J lost 6; bases outside the gene matches: 2. Germline V CDR1 and CDR2: SGHTA, FQGNSA. This CDR3 is CASSWDRSNEQFF. CDR3 sequence (DNA): TGTGCCAGCAGCTGGGACAGGAGCAATGAGCAGTTCTTC. The full variable domain, its missing parts supplied by reference TRBV7-2 and TRBJ2-1, is GAGVSQSPSNKVTEKGKDVELRCDPISGHTALYWYRQSLGQGLEFLIYFQGNSAPDKSGLPSDRFSAERTGGSVSTLTIQRTQQEDSAVYLCASSWDRSNEQFFGPGTRLTVL.